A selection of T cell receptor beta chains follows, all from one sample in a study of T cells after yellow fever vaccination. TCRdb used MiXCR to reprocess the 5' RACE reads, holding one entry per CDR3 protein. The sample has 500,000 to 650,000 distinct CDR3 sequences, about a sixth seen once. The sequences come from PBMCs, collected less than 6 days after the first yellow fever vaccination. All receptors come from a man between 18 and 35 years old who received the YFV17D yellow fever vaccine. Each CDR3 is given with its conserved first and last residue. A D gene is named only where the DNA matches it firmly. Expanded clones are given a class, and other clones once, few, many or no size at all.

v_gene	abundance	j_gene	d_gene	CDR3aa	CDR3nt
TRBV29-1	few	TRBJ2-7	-	CSVTGPYEQYF	TGCAGCGTCACCGGGCCCTACGAGCAGTACTTC
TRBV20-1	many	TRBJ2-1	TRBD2	CSARGGGGANNEQFF	TGCAGTGCTAGAGGAGGCGGGGGGGCCAACAATGAGCAGTTCTTC
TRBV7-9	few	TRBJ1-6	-	CASSATISYNSPLHF	TGTGCCAGCAGCGCAACGATTAGCTATAATTCACCCCTCCACTTT
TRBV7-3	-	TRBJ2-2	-	CASSLTVGYGNTGELFF	TGTGCCAGCAGCTTAACTGTCGGGTATGGGAACACCGGGGAGCTGTTTTTT
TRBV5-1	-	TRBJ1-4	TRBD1	CASSWGDRTNEKLFF	TGCGCCAGCAGCTGGGGGGACAGAACTAATGAAAAACTGTTTTTT
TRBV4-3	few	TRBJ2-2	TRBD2	CASSLQRGSGTGELFF	TGCGCCAGCAGCCTCCAGCGGGGTAGCGGCACCGGGGAGCTGTTTTTT
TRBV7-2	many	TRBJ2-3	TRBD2	CASSTPAGGVRDTQYF	TGTGCCAGCAGCACACCCGCGGGGGGGGTAAGGGATACGCAGTATTTT
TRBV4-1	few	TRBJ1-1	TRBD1	CASSGQGASAEAFF	TGCGCCAGCAGCGGACAGGGGGCGAGTGCTGAAGCTTTCTTT
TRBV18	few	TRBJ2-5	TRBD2	CASSPEASGGSGTQYF	TGTGCCAGCTCACCGGAAGCTAGCGGGGGCTCGGGGACCCAGTACTTC
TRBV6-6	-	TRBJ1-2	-	CASREVNGYTF	TGTGCCAGCCGTGAGGTGAACGGCTACACCTTC
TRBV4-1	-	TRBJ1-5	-	CASSLPGPNQPQHF	TGCGCCAGCAGCTTGCCGGGGCCCAATCAGCCCCAGCATTTT
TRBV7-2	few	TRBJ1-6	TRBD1	CASSFTPGTEGSPLHF	TGTGCCAGCAGCTTCACCCCCGGGACAGAGGGTTCACCCCTCCACTTT
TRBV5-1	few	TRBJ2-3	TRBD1	CASNTGGADTQYF	TGCGCCAGCAACACAGGGGGTGCAGATACGCAGTATTTT
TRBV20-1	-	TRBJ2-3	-	CSARSGGVADTQYF	TGCAGTGCTAGATCGGGCGGGGTCGCAGATACGCAGTATTTT
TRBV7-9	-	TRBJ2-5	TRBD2	CASSLILAGDGTQYF	TGTGCCAGCAGCTTAATCCTAGCGGGGGACGGGACCCAGTACTTC
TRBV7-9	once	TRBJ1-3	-	CASSAAGSPGNTIYF	TGTGCCAGCAGCGCTGCCGGGTCCCCAGGAAACACCATATATTTT
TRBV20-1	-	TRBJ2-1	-	CSARAPLSISYNEQFF	TGCAGTGCTAGGGCACCCCTGAGCATATCCTACAATGAGCAGTTCTTC
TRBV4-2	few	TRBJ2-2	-	CASSQDLQGTGELFF	TGTGCCAGCAGCCAAGATCTCCAGGGCACCGGGGAGCTGTTTTTT
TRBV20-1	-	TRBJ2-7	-	CSARGFTWGPHEQYF	TGCAGTGCTAGAGGTTTTACTTGGGGGCCTCACGAGCAGTACTTC
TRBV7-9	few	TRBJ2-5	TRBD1	CASRDRGSETQYF	TGTGCCAGCAGGGACAGGGGGTCGGAGACCCAGTACTTC
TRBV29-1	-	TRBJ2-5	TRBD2	CSSSGGPGETQYF	TGCAGCTCCTCGGGGGGGCCTGGAGAGACCCAGTACTTC
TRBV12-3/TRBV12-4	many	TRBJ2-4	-	CASSWTAFKNIQYF	TGTGCCAGCAGTTGGACAGCTTTCAAAAACATTCAGTACTTC
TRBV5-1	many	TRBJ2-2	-	CASSGGDTGELFF	TGCGCCAGCAGTGGTGGGGACACCGGGGAGCTGTTTTTT
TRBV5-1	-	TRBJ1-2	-	CASSLGVSLYGYTF	TGCGCCAGCAGCTTGGGAGTAAGCCTCTATGGCTACACCTTC
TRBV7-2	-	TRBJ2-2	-	CASSPRLGSAGELFF	TGTGCCAGCAGCCCCCGGTTAGGGTCGGCCGGGGAGCTGTTTTTT
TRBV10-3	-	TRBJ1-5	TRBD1	CAIGRDRGTQPQHF	TGTGCCATCGGTAGGGACAGGGGGACTCAGCCCCAGCATTTT
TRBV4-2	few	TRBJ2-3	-	CASSQGRGASTLHTQYF	TGTGCCAGCAGCCAAGGCCGCGGGGCTAGCACTCTCCATACGCAGTATTTT
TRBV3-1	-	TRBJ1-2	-	CASSQEGEYTF	TGTGCCAGCAGCCAAGAGGGGGAGTACACCTTC
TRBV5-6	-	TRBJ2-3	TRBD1	CASSHRTGTGVTDTQYF	TGTGCCAGCAGCCATAGGACCGGGACAGGGGTAACAGATACGCAGTATTTT
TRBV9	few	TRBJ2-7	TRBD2	CASSATDGGGPHEQYF	TGTGCCAGCAGCGCTACGGACGGCGGGGGGCCCCACGAGCAGTACTTC
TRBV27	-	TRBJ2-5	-	CASSQFARMQETQYF	TGTGCCAGCAGCCAATTCGCAAGAATGCAAGAGACCCAGTACTTC
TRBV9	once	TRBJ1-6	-	CASSEGRDWPYNSPLHF	TGTGCCAGCAGCGAGGGTAGGGACTGGCCCTATAATTCACCCCTCCACTTT
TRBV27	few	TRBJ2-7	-	CASRGRMAGATYEQYF	TGTGCCAGCAGGGGAAGGATGGCAGGGGCTACCTACGAGCAGTACTTC
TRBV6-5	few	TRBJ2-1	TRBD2	CASSYSGTSRYNEQFF	TGTGCCAGCAGTTACTCTGGGACTAGCCGGTACAATGAGCAGTTCTTC
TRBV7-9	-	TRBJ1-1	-	CASSSLTEAFF	TGTGCCAGCAGCTCGCTAACTGAAGCTTTCTTT
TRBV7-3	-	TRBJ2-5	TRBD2	CASSPMTSGGEETQYF	TGTGCCAGCAGCCCCATGACTAGCGGGGGGGAAGAGACCCAGTACTTC
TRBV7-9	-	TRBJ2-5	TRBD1	CASSSRDRVTQETQYF	TGTGCCAGCAGCTCTCGGGACAGGGTAACCCAAGAGACCCAGTACTTC
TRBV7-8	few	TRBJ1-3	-	CASSRGLSSGNTIYF	TGTGCCAGCTCCCGGGGGTTAAGCTCTGGAAACACCATATATTTT
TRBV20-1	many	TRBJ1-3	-	CSALPPGSRGNTIYF	TGCAGTGCCCTTCCTCCAGGCTCGCGAGGAAACACCATATATTTT
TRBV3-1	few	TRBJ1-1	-	CASSQGAANTEAFF	TGTGCCAGCAGCCAAGGGGCAGCGAACACTGAAGCTTTCTTT
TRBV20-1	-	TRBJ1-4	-	CSALQGSEKLFF	TGCAGTGCGTTACAGGGAAGTGAAAAACTGTTTTTT
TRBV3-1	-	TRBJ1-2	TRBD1	CASSSGGFYGYTF	TGTGCCAGCTCTTCAGGGGGGTTCTACGGCTACACCTTC
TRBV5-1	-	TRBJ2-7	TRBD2	CASSPMSGTTSREQYF	TGCGCCAGCAGCCCTATGTCGGGGACTACGTCTCGGGAGCAGTACTTC
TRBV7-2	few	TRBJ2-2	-	CASSLNSGTGELFF	TGTGCCAGCAGCCTAAACAGCGGCACCGGGGAGCTGTTTTTT
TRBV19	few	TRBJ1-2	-	CASSIQGGRARGYTF	TGTGCCAGTAGTATCCAGGGAGGACGAGCTCGTGGCTACACCTTC
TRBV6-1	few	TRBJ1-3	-	CASSPVQGSPGNTIYF	TGTGCCAGCAGCCCGGTGCAGGGATCACCTGGAAACACCATATATTTT
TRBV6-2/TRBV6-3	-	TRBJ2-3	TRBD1	CASSYSSRGTFTSTDTQYF	TGTGCCAGCAGTTACTCCAGCAGGGGGACCTTTACTAGCACAGATACGCAGTATTTT
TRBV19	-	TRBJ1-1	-	CASTIKAFGTEAFF	TGTGCCAGTACTATCAAGGCCTTCGGCACTGAAGCTTTCTTT
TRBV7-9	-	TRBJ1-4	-	CASSPGTSFNEKLFF	TGTGCCAGCAGCCCCGGGACAAGTTTTAATGAAAAACTGTTTTTT